The TCR beta chain described here comes from a study of T cells in localized non-small cell lung cancer. Study-wide results and limits: Sequence data derive from only one tumor region, so heterogeneity remains possible. Uninvolved adjacent lung showed the highest T cell clonality, exceeding tumor.

Only in-frame clones appear in the TCRdb table, and some are missing; sequencing was by immunoSEQ multiplex PCR. The sample shows tens of thousands of clones, roughly nine tenths of them seen only once. Regarding this clone: Its specificity is unknown.

The CDR3 contains 17 residues. The germline V gene has CDR1 SNHLY and CDR2 FYNNEI. V was trimmed by 2 bases and J by 0 bases, leaving 14 bases between them. Sequences were derived from peripheral blood, sampled before any cancer treatment. J is TRBJ2-1 and V is TRBV2, with no clear D. The receptor was derived from a woman aged 18-49 years with stage III lung adenocarcinoma. The CDR3 DNA is TGTGCCAGCAGTGAAAGTCCGAACCGAGGCTCCTACAATGAGCAGTTCTTC. Translation: CASSESPNRGSYNEQFF.